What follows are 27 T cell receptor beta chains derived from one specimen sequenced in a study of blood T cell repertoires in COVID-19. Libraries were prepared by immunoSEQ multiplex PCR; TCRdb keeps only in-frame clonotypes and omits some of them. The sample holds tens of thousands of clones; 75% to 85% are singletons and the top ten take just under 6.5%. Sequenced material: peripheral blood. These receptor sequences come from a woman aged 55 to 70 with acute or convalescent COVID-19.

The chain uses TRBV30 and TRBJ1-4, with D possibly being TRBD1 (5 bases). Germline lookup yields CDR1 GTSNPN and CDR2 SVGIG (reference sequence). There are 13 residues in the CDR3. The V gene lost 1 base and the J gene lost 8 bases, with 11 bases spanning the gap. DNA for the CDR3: TGTGCCTGGAGTGACCGCCAGGGAGAAAAACTGTTTTTT. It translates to CAWSDRQGEKLFF.

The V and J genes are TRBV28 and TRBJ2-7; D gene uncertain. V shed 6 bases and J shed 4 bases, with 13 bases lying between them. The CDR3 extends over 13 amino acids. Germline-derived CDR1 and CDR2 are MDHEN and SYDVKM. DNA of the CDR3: TGTGCCAGCAGCGAAACAGCCCGTTACGAGCAGTACTTC. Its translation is CASSETARYEQYF.

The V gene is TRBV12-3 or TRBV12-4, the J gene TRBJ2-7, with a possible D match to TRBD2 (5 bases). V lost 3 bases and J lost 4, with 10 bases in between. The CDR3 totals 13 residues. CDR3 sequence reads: CASSFGRGYEQYF. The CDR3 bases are TGTGCCAGCAGTTTCGGACGGGGTTACGAGCAGTACTTC.

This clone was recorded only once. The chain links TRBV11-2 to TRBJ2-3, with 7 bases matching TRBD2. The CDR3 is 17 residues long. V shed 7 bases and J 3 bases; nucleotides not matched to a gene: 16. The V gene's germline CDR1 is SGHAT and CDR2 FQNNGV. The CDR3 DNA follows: TGTGCCAGCATGGTCGGACTAGGGCTAACGAGGACAGATACGCAGTATTTT. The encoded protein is CASMVGLGLTRTDTQYF.

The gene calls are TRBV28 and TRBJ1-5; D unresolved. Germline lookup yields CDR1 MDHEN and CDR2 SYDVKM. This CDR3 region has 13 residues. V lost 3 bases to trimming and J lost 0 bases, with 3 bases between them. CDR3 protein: CASSFSSNQPQHF. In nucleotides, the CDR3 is TGTGCCAGCAGTTTTAGTAGCAATCAGCCCCAGCATTTT.

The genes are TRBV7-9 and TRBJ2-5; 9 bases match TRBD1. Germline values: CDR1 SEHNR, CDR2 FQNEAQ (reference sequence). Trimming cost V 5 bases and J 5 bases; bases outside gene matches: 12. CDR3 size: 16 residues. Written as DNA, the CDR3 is TGTGCCAGCAGCCATTTCTCGGACAGGGGCAGGGAGACCCAGTACTTC. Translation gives CASSHFSDRGRETQYF.

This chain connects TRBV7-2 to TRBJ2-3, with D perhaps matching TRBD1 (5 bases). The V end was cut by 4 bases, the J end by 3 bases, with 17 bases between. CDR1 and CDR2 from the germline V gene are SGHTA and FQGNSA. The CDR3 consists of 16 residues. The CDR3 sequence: CASSSFWGGATDTQYF. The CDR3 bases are TGTGCCAGCAGCTCCTTCTGGGGCGGTGCGACAGATACGCAGTATTTT.

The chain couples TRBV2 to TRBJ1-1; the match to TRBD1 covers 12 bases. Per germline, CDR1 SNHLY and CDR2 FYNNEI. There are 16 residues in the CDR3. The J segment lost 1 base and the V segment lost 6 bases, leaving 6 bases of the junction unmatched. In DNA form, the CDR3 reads TGTGCCAGCAGGGGACAGGGGGCAATTTGGAACACTGAAGCTTTCTTT. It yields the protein CASRGQGAIWNTEAFF.

Here the CDR3 reads CASSPFRASGANVLTF. The CDR3 DNA follows: TGTGCCAGCAGTCCCTTCCGAGCCTCTGGGGCCAACGTCCTGACTTTC. This chain connects TRBV25-1 to TRBJ2-6; no firm D call. Germline V lookup: CDR1 MGHDK, CDR2 SYGVNS. V lost 5 bases and J lost 0, with 11 bases in between. The CDR3 spans 16 residues.

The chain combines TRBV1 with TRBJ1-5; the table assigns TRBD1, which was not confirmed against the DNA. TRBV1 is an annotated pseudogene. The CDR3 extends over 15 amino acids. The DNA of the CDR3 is TGCACCAGCAGCCTTCCACAGGGGGGGAATCAGCCCCAGCATTTT. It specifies CTSSLPQGGNQPQHF.

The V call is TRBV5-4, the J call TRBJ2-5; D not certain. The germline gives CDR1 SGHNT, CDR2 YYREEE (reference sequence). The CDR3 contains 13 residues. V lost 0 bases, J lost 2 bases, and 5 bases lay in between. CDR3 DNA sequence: TGTGCCAGCAGCTTGGACAGACAAGAGACCCAGTACTTC. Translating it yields CASSLDRQETQYF.

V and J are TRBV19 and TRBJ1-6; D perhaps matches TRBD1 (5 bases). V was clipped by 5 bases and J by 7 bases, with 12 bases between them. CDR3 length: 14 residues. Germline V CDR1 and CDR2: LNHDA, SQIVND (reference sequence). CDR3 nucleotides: TGTGCCAGTAGTGTCCCAGGGTGGAATTCACCCCTCCACTTT. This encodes CASSVPGWNSPLHF.

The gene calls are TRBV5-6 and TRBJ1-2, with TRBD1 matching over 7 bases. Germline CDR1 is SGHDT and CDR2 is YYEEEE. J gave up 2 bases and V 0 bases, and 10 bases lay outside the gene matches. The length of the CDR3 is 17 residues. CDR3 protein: CASSLAGVGGINYGYTF. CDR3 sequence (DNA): TGTGCCAGCAGCTTGGCCGGTGTAGGGGGCATCAACTATGGCTACACCTTC.

This chain's CDR3 is CASSLTSGGVRETQYF. For the CDR3, the DNA is TGCGCCAGCAGCTTGACTAGCGGGGGGGTTCGGGAGACCCAGTACTTC. The rearrangement joins TRBV5-1 to TRBJ2-5; 13 nucleotides match TRBD2. V lost 1 base and J lost 5; bases outside the gene matches: 5. The germline V gene encodes CDR1 SGHRS and CDR2 YFSETQ. The CDR3 spans 16 residues.

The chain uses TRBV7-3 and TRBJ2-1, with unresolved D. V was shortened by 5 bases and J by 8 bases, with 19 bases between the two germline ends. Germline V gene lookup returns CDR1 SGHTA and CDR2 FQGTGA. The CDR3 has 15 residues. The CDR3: CASSAAIGFEDEQFF. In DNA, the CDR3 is TGTGCCAGCAGCGCGGCTATTGGATTTGAGGATGAGCAGTTCTTC.

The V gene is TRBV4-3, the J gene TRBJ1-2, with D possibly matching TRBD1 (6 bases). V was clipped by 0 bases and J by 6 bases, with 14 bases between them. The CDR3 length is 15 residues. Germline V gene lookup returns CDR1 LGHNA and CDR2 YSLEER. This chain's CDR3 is CASSQERGGSDGYTF. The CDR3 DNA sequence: TGCGCCAGCAGCCAAGAAAGGGGGGGCTCGGATGGCTACACCTTC.

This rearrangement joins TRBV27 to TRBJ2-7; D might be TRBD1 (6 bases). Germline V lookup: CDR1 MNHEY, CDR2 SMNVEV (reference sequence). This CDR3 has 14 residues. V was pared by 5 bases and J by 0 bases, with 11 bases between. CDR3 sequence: CASSITGSSYEQYF. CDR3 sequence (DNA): TGTGCCAGCAGTATCACAGGGTCCTCCTACGAGCAGTACTTC.

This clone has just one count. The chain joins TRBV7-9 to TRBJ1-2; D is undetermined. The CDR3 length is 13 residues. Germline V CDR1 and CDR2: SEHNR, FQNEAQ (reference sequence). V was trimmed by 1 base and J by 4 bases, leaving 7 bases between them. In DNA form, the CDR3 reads TGTGCCAGCAGCTTAGGAGAGAGCTATGGCTACACCTTC. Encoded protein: CASSLGESYGYTF.

The CDR3 coding sequence is TGTGCCAGCTCACCGGTTGGACACGACACTAGCACAGATACGCAGTATTTT. This sequence encodes CASSPVGHDTSTDTQYF. The V call is TRBV18, the J call TRBJ2-3, with a tentative D call TRBD1 (5 bases). CDR3 length: 17 residues. V gave up 3 bases and J gave up 0 bases, with 16 bases separating them. Germline loops: CDR1 KGHSH, CDR2 LQKENI.

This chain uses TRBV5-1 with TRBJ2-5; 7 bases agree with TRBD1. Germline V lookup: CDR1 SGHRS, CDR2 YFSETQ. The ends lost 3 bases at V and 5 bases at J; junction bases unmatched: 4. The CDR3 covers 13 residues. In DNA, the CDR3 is TGCGCCAGCAGCTCGGGACAGCGGGAGACCCAGTACTTC. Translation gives CASSSGQRETQYF.

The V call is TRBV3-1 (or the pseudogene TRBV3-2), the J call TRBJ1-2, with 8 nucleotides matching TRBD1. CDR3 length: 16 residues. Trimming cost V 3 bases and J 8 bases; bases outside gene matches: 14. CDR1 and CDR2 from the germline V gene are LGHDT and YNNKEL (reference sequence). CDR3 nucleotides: TGTGCCAGCAGCCACCCTGGACAGGGCCGGGTAGGGGGCTACACCTTC. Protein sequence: CASSHPGQGRVGGYTF.

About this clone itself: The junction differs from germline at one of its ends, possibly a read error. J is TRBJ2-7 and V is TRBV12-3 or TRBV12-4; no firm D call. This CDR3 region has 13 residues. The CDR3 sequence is CASRLDGSYEQYF. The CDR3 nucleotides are TGTGCCAGCAGGTTAGACGGTTCCTACGAGCAGTACTTC.

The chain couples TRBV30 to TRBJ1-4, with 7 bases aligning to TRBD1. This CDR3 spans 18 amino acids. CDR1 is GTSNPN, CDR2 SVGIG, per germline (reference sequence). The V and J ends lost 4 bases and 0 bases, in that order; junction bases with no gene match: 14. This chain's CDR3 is CAWTSNRGSFATNEKLFF. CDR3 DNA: TGTGCCTGGACCTCAAACAGGGGTTCCTTTGCAACTAATGAAAAACTGTTTTTT.

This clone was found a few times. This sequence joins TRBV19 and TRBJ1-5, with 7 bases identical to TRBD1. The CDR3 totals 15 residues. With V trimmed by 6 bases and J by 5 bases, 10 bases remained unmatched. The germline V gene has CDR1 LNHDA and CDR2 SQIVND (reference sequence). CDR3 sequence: CASRQQGRKDQPQHF. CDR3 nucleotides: TGTGCCAGTAGGCAACAGGGGAGGAAGGATCAGCCCCAGCATTTT.

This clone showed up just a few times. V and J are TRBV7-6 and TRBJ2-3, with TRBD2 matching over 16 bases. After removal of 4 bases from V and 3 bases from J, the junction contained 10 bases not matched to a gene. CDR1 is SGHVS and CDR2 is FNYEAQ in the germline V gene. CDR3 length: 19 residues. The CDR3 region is CASSWTPGLAGGPTDTQYF. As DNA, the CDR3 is TGTGCCAGCAGCTGGACCCCGGGACTAGCGGGGGGGCCGACAGATACGCAGTATTTT.

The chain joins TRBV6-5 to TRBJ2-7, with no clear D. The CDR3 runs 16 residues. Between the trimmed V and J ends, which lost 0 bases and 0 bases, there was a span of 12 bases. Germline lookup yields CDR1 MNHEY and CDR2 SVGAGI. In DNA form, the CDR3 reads TGTGCCAGCAGTTACTCGATACCCCCTACCTCCTACGAGCAGTACTTC. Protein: CASSYSIPPTSYEQYF.

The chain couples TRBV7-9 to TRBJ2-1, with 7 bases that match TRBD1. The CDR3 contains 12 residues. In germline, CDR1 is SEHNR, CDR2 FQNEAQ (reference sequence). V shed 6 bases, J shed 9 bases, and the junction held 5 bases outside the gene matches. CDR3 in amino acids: CASRGTASEQFF. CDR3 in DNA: TGTGCCAGCAGAGGGACAGCTAGTGAGCAGTTCTTC.